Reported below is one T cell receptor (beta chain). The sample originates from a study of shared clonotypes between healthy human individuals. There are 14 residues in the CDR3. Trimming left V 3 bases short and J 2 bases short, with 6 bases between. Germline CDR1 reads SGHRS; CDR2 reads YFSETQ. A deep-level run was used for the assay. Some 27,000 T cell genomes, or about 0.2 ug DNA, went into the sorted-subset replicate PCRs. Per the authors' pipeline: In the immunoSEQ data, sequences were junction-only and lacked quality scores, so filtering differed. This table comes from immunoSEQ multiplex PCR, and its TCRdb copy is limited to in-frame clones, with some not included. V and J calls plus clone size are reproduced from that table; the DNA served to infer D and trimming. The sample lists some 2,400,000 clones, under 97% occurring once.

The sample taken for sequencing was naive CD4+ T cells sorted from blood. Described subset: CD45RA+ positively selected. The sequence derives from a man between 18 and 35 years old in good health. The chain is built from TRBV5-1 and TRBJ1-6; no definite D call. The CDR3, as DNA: TGCGCCAGCAGCTGGGATCCCTATAATTCACCCCTCCACTTT. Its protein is CASSWDPYNSPLHF.